This TCR beta chain was recovered during a study of OX40 agonist ivuxolimab in advanced cancers. Study at large: Previous treatment with anti-PD-1, anti-PD-L1 or anti-CTLA-4 therapy was allowed; approximately 40% had received some.

There are 15 residues in the CDR3. Per the germline V gene, CDR1 is KGHSH and CDR2 is LQKENI. V lost 5 bases, J lost 1 base, and 6 bases stayed unmatched. The protocol was immunoSEQ multiplex PCR, while the TCRdb copy is restricted to in-frame clones and leaves out a portion. There are 73,000 or so clones in the sample; around nine tenths occur only once, and 0.44% lies in the top ten. Study-level results: The specificity for antigen of the expanded peripheral T cells was not determined. Fewer expanded clones were found on average in CD4+ than in CD8+ T cells.

A word on this clone: Its antigen is undetermined.

V usage is TRBV18 and J usage is TRBJ1-1; 8 nucleotides agree with TRBD1. The source of this sequence is an adult with an advanced solid tumor such as melanoma, head and neck, liver or kidney cancer. This sample comprised CD4+ or CD8+ T cells sorted from blood, obtained in a trial of the OX40 agonist ivuxolimab. CDR3 coding DNA: TGTGCCAGCTCATGGGGACAGGCGAGGAACACTGAAGCTTTCTTT. Translation: CASSWGQARNTEAFF.